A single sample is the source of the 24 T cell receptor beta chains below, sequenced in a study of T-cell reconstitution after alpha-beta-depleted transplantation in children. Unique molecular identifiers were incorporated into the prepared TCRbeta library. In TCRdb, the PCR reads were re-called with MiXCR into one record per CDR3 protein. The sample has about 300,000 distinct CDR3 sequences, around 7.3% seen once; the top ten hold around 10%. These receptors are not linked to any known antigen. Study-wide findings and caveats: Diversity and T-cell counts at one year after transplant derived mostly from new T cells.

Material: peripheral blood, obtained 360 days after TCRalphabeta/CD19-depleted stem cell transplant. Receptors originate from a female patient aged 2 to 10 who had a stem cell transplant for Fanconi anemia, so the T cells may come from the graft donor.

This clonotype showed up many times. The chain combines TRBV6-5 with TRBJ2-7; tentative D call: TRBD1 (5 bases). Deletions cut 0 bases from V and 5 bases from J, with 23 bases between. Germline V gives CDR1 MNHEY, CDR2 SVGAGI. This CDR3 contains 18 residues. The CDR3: CASSYSVTVRESGNEQYF. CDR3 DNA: TGTGCCAGCAGTTACTCGGTGACGGTCAGGGAAAGTGGGAACGAGCAGTACTTC.

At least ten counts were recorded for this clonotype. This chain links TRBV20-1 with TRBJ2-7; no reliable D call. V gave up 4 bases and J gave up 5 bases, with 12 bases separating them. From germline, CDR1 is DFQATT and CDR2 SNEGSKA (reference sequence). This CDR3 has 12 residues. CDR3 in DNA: TGCAGTGCTACTAAGGGTCCCCACGAGCAGTACGTC. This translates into CSATKGPHEQYV.

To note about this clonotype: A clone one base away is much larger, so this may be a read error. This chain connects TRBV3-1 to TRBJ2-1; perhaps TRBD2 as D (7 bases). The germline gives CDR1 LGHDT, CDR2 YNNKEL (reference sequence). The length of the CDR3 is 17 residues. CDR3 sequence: CASCQDRGEGSYNEQFF. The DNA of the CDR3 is TGTGCCAGCTGCCAAGATAGGGGGGAGGGGTCCTACAATGAGCAGTTCTTC.

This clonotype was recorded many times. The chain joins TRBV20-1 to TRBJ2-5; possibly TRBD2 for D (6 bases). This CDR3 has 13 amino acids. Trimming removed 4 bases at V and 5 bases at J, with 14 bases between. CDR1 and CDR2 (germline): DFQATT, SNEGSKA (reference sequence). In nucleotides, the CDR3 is TGCAGTGCTATGGACACCCGGGAGGAGACCCAGTACTTC. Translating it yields CSAMDTREETQYF.

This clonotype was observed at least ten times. The CDR3 nucleotides read TGTGCCAGCAGTTCCGACAGGCCAGAGACCCAGTACTTC. Protein sequence: CASSSDRPETQYF. V and J are TRBV2 and TRBJ2-5; TRBD1 might be the D (6 bases). CDR1 and CDR2 from the germline V gene are SNHLY and FYNNEI. Between the trimmed V and J ends, which lost 5 bases and 4 bases, there was a span of 11 bases. The CDR3 spans 13 residues.

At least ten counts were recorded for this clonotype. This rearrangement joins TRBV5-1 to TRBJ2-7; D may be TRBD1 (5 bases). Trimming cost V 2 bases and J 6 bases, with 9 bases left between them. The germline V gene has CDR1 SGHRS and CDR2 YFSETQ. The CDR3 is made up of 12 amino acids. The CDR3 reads CASSFGQGEQYF. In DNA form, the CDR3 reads TGCGCCAGCAGCTTCGGGCAGGGCGAGCAGTACTTC.

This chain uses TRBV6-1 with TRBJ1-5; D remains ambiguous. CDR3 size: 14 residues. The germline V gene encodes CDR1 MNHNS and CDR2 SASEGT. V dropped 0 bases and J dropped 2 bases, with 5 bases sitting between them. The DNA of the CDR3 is TGTGCCAGCAGTGAAGCGAACCGCAATCAGCCCCAGCATTTT. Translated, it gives CASSEANRNQPQHF.

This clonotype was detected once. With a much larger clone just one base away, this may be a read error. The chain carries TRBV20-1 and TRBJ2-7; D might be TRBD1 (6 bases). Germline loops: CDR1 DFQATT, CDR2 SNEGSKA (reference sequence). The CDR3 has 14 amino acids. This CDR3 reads CSASEAGVAYGQYF. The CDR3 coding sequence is TGCAGTGCTAGTGAGGCAGGGGTGGCCTACGGGCAGTACTTC.

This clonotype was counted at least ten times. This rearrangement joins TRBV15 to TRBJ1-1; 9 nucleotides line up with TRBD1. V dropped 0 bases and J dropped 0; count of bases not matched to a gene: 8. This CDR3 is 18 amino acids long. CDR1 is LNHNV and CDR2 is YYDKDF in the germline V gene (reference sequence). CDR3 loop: CATSRDYRGRLMNTEAFF. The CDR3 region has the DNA TGTGCCACCAGCAGAGATTACAGGGGGCGCCTCATGAACACTGAAGCTTTCTTT.

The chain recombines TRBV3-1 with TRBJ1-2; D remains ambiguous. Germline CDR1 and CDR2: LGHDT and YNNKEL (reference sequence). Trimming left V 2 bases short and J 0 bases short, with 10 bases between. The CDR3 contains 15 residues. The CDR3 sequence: CASSQKTMTNYGYTF. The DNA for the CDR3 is TGTGCCAGCAGCCAAAAAACGATGACTAACTATGGCTACACCTTC. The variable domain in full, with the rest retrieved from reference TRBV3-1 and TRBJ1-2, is DTAVSQTPKYLVTQMGNDKSIKCEQNLGHDTMYWYKQDSKKFLKIMFSYNNKELIINETVPNRFSPKSPDKAHLNLHINSLELGDSAVYFCASSQKTMTNYGYTFGSGTRLTVV.

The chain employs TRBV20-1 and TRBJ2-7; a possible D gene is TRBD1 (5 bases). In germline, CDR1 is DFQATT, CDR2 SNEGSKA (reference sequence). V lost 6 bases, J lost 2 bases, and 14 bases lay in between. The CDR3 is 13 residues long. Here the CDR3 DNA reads TGCAGTGCGACGACAGAGGCCCCCTACGAGCAGTACTTC. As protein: CSATTEAPYEQYF.

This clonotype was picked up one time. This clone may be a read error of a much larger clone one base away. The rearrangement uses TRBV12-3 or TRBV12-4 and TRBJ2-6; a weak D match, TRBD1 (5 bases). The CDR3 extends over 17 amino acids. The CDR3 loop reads CASSFLGRFSGAYVLTF. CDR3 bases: TGTGCCAGCAGTTTCTTAGGACGCTTCTCTGGGGCCTACGTCCTGACTTTC.

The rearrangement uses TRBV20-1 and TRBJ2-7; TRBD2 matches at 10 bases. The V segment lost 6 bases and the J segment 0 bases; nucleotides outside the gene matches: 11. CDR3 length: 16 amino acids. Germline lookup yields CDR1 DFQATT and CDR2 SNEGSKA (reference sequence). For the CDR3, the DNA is TGCAGTGCCCCCTTAGCCTTAGCGGGAGGCTCCTACGAGCAGTACTTC. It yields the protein CSAPLALAGGSYEQYF.

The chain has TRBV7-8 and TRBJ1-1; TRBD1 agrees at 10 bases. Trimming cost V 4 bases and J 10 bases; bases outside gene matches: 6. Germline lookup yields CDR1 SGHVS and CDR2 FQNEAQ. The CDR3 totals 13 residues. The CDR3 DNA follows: TGTGCCAGCAGCTCCCCCCGGGACAGGGGAGCTTTCTTT. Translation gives CASSSPRDRGAFF.

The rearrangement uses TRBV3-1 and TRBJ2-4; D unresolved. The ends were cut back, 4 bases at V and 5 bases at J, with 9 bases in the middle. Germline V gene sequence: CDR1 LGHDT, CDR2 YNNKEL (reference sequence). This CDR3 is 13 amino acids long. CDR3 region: CASSPDGENIQYF. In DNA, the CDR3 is TGTGCCAGCAGCCCGGACGGTGAAAACATTCAGTACTTC. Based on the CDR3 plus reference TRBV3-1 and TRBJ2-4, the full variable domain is DTAVSQTPKYLVTQMGNDKSIKCEQNLGHDTMYWYKQDSKKFLKIMFSYNNKELIINETVPNRFSPKSPDKAHLNLHINSLELGDSAVYFCASSPDGENIQYFGAGTRLSVL.

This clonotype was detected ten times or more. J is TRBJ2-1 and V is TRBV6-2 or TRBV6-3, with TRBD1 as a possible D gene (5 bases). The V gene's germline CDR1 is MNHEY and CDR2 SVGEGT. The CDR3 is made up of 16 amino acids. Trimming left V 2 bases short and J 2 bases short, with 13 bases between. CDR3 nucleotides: TGTGCCAGCAGTTACGGGGCGCAATCCCCCTACAATGAGCAGTTCTTC. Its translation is CASSYGAQSPYNEQFF.

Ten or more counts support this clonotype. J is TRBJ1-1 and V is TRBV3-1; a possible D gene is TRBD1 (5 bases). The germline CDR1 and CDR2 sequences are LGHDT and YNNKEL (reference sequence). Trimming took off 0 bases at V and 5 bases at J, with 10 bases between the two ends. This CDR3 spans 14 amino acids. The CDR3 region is CASSQENGGTEAFF. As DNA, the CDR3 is TGTGCCAGCAGCCAAGAAAATGGGGGTACTGAAGCTTTCTTT.

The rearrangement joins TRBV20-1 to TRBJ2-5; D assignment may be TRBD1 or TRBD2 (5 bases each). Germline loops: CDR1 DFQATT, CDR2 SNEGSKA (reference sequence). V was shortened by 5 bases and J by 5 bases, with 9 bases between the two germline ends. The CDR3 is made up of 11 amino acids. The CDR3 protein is CSAEEGETQYF. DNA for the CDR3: TGCAGTGCTGAAGAGGGGGAGACCCAGTACTTC.

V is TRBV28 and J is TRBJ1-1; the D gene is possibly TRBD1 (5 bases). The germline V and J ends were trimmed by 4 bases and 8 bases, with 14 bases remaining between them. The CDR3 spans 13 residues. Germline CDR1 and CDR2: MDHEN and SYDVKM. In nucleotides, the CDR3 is TGTGCCAGCAGTTGGCCAGGGACCTACGAAGCTTTCTTT. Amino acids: CASSWPGTYEAFF.

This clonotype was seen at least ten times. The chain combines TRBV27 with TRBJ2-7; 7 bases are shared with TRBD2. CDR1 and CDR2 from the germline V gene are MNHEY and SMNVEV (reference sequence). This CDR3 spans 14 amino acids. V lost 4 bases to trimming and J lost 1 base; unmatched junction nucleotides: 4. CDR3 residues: CASSYLGGSYEQYF. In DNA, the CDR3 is TGTGCCAGCAGTTACCTGGGAGGGTCCTACGAGCAGTACTTC.

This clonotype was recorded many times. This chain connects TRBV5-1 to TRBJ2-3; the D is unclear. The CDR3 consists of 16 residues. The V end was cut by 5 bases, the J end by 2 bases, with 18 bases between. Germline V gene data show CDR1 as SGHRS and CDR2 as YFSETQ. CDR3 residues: CASRQSSSSATDTQYF. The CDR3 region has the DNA TGCGCCAGCAGGCAGTCCAGCAGCTCAGCCACAGATACGCAGTATTTT.

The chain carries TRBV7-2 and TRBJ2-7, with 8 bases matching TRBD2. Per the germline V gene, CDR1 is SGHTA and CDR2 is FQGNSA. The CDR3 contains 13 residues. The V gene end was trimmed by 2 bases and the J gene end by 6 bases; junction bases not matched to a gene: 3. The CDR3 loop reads CASSLRAGAEQYF. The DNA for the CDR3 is TGTGCCAGCAGCTTACGAGCGGGGGCCGAGCAGTACTTC.

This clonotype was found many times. The CDR3 loop reads CASSSTFSTDTQYF. In DNA form, the CDR3 reads TGTGCCAGCAGCTCAACTTTTAGCACAGATACGCAGTATTTT. The rearrangement links TRBV7-9 to TRBJ2-3; D not certain. The CDR3 contains 14 residues. CDR1 and CDR2 (germline): SEHNR, FQNEAQ (reference sequence). V lost 4 bases to trimming and J lost 0 bases, with 8 bases between them.

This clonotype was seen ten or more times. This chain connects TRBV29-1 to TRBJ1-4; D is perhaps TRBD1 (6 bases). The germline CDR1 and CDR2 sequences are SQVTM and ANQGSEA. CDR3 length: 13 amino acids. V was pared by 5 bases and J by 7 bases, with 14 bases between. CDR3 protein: CSVRKGGGEKLFF. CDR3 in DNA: TGCAGCGTTCGGAAGGGGGGGGGTGAAAAACTGTTTTTT. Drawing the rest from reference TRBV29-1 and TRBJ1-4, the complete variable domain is SAVISQKPSRDICQRGTSLTIQCQVDSQVTMMFWYRQQPGQSLTLIATANQGSEATYESGFVIDKFPISRPNLTFSTLTVSNMSPEDSSIYLCSVRKGGGEKLFFGSGTQLSVL.